The entry below gives a single T cell receptor beta chain sequence along with its context. The sample belongs to a study of T cell responses to AZD1222 COVID-19 vaccine. The overall study: Pooling covered second doses at about 4 or about 12 weeks.

Sequencing was performed with immunoSEQ multiplex PCR; in TCRdb, only in-frame clones are kept and a portion is missing. The data hold approximately 73,000 clones, with about 82% observed a single time. Germline CDR1 and CDR2: SGHDT and YYEEEE. This CDR3 is built from 19 residues. The junction had 16 bases not matched to a gene; V was cut back by 2 bases and J by 6 bases. The sequencing used peripheral blood, collected on day 0 of AZD1222 vaccination. This receptor was taken from an adult in good health. The chain carries TRBV5-6 and TRBJ2-2; 10 bases are a match to TRBD2. The CDR3 nucleotides are TGTGCCAGCAGCTTTCCGCCTAGCGGGAGTCGAGGGAAAGCCGGGGAGCTGTTTTTT. It is translated as CASSFPPSGSRGKAGELFF.